The entry below describes one T cell receptor (beta chain). This clonotype was observed a handful of times. This clone's antigen is unknown. No much larger clonotype is one base removed from it; base qualities were not supplied. The data were taken from a study of T cell repertoires in cytomegalovirus infection (dated by TCRdb to 2018 to 2020). Regarding the complete study: The peptide stimulations were aimed at well-studied HLA-B-restricted epitopes as well as recently identified HLA-C-restricted CMV epitopes, whose presentation resists viral immunomodulation. Donor HLA type was relevant to the analysis, because carriage of CMV infection together with the matching HLA type was indicated by public TCR beta signatures. Overall study outcomes, separate from this receptor: In the ex vivo response, HLA-C-restricted CMV-specific TCR beta clonotypes were dominant, and in two of eight donors the single most frequent clonotype came from this HLA-C-restricted group. Carriers of CMV infection plus the relevant HLA type were discriminated by the cumulative frequency of public TCR beta family members in the study cohort and in an independent roughly 380-donor cohort.

CDR1 and CDR2 were assigned from the germline V gene as MNHEY and SVGEGT. The CDR3 numbers 22 residues from cysteine through phenylalanine. The CDR3 DNA has 66 bases and is translated from base 1. The germline V end is reduced by 0 bases and the J end by 0 bases; junction bases left unmatched: 16. What this sample's treatment or condition label stands for: in vitro stimulation with specific CMV peptide epitopes to enrich CMV-specific T cells. The instrument given in TCRdb is Illumina HiSeq 1500. Using fastp at Q25 and MiXCR, TCRdb reprocessed the public reads and kept productive beta chains. Records with the same CDR3 protein are collapsed into one entry carrying the most frequent genes and DNA. The table for this sample lists more than 250,000 distinct CDR3 sequences; around 25% of them were counted only once. The leading ten clones occupy about an eighth of the sample.

The chain is made from TRBV6-2 or TRBV6-3 and TRBJ2-1; the junction holds 11 bases that match TRBD2. Sequenced material: cultured PBMCs, taken from culture after CMV antigen stimulation. The TCR sequence derives from a human donor in good health (CMV status not recorded). Some clones in this sample may be carry-over from other donors' samples. The CDR3 region: CASSYSWLAGGEENFSYNEQFF. The bases are TGTGCCAGCAGTTACTCGTGGCTAGCGGGAGGAGAAGAAAACTTCTCCTACAATGAGCAGTTCTTC.